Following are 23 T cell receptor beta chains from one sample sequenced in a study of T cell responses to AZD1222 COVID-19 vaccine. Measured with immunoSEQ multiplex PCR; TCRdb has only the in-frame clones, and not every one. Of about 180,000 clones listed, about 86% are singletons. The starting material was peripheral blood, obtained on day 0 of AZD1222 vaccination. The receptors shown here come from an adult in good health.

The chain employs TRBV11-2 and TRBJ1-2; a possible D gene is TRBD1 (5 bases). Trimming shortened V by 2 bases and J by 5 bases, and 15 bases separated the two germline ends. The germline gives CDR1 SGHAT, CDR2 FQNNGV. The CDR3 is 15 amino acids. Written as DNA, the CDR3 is TGTGCCAGCAGCTTAATCGGCAGGGAAGGGTATGGCTACACCTTC. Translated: CASSLIGREGYGYTF.

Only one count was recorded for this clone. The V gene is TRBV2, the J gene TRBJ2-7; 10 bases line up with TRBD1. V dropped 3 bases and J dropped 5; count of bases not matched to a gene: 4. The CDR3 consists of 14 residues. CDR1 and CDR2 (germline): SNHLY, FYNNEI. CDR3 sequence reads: CASSEGTGVNEQYF. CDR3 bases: TGTGCCAGCAGTGAGGGGACAGGGGTTAACGAGCAGTACTTC.

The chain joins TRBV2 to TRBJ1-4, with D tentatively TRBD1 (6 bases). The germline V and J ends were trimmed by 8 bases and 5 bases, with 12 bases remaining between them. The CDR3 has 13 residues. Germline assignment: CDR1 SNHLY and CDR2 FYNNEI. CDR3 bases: TGTGCCAGCTCGGAGGGGGGAAATGAAAAACTGTTTTTT. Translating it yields CASSEGGNEKLFF. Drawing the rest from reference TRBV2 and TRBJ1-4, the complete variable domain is EPEVTQTPSHQVTQMGQEVILRCVPISNHLYFYWYRQILGQKVEFLVSFYNNEISEKSEIFDDQFSVERPDGSNFTLKIRSTKLEDSAMYFCASSEGGNEKLFFGSGTQLSVL.

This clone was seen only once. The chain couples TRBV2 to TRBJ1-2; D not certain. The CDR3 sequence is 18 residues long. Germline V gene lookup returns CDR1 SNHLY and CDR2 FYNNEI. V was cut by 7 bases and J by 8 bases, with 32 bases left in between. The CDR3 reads CASMVRDGQMQRHRGYTF. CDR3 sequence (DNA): TGTGCCAGCATGGTTCGCGATGGGCAGATGCAGCGCCACCGGGGCTACACCTTC.

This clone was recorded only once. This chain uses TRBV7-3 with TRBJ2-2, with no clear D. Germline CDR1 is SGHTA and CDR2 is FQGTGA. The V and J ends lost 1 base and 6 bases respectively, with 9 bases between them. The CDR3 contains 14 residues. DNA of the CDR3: TGTGCCAGCAGCTTAATGGGCACTTCCGGGGAGCTGTTTTTT. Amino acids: CASSLMGTSGELFF.

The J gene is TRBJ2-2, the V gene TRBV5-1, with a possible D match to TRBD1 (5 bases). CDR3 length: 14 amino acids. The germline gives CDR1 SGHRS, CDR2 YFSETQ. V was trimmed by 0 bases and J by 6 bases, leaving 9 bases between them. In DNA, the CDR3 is TGCGCCAGCAGCTTGGCCATGGGGCCCGGGGAGCTGTTTTTT. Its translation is CASSLAMGPGELFF.

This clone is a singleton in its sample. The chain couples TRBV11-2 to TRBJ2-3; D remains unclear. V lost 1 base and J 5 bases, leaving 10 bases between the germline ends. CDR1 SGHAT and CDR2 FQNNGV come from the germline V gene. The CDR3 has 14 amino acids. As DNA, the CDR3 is TGTGCCAGCAGCTTAGTGTTGGCTGGAGATACGCAGTATTTT. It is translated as CASSLVLAGDTQYF.

The CDR3 loop is CASSDINYGYTF. CDR3 nucleotide sequence: TGTGCCAGCAGCGATATAAACTATGGCTACACCTTC. The gene calls are TRBV7-2 and TRBJ1-2; unclear D gene. This CDR3 spans 12 amino acids. The germline V gene encodes CDR1 SGHTA and CDR2 FQGNSA. The germline V and J ends were trimmed by 5 bases and 2 bases, with 6 bases remaining between them.

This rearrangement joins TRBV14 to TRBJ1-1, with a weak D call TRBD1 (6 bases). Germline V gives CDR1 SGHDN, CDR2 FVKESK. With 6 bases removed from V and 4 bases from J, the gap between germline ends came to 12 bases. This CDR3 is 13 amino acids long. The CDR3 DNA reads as TGTGCCAGCAGACGTACCAGGGGCACTGAAGCTTTCTTT. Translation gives CASRRTRGTEAFF.

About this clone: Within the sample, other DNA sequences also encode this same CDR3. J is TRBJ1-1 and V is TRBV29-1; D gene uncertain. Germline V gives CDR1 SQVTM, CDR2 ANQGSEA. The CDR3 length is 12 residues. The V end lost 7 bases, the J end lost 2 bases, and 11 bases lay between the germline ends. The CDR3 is CSAGTRNTEAFF. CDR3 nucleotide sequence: TGCAGCGCCGGAACACGAAACACTGAAGCTTTCTTT.

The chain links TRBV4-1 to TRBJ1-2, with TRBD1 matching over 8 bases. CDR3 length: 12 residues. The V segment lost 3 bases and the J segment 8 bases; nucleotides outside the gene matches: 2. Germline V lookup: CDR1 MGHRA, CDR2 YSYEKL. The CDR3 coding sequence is TGCGCCAGCAGCCACCGACAGGGGGGCTACACCTTC. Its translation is CASSHRQGGYTF.

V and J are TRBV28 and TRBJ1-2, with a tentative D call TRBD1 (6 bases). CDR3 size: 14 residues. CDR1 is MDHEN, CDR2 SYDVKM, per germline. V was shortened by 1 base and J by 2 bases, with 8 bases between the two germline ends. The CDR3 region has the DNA TGTGCCAGCAGTTTATTACAGGGAAACTATGGCTACACCTTC. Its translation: CASSLLQGNYGYTF.

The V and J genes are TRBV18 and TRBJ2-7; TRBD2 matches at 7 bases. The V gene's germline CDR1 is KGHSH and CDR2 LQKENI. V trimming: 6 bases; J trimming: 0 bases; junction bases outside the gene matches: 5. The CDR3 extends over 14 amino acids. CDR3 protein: CASSPSGVSYEQYF. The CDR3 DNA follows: TGTGCCAGCTCCCCTAGCGGAGTCTCCTACGAGCAGTACTTC.

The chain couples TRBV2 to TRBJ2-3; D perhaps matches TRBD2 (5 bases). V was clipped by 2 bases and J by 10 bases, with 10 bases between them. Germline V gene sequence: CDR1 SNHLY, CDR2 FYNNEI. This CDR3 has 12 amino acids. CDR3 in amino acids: CASSEQLEAQYF. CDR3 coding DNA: TGTGCCAGCAGTGAACAACTAGAGGCGCAGTATTTT.

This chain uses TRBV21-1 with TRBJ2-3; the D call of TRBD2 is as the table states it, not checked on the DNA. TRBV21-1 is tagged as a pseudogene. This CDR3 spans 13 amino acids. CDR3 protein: CASSRSISDTQYF. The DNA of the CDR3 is TGTGCCAGCAGCAGGAGCATCTCAGATACGCAGTATTTT.

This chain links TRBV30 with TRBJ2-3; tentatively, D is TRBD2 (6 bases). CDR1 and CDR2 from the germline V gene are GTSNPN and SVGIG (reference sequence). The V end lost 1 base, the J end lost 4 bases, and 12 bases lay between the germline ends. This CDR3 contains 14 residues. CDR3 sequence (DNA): TGTGCCTGGAGTGACTCCCCGGGGGCAGATACGCAGTATTTT. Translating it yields CAWSDSPGADTQYF.

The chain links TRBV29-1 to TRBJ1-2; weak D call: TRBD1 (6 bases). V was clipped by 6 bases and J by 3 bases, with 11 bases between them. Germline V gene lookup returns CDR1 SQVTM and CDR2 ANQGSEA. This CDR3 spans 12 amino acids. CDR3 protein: CSVETGYYGYTF. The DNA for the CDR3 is TGCAGCGTCGAAACAGGGTACTATGGCTACACCTTC.

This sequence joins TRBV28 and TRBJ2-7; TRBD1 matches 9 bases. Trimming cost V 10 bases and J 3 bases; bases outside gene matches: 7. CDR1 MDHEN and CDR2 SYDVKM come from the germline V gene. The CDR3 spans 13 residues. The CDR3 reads CATGQGPVYEQYF. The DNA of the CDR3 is TGTGCCACGGGACAGGGACCGGTCTACGAGCAGTACTTC. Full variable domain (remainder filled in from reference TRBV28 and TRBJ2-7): DVKVTQSSRYLVKRTGEKVFLECVQDMDHENMFWYRQDPGLGLRLIYFSYDVKMKEKGDIPEGYSVSREKKERFSLILESASTNQTSMYLCATGQGPVYEQYFGPGTRLTVT.

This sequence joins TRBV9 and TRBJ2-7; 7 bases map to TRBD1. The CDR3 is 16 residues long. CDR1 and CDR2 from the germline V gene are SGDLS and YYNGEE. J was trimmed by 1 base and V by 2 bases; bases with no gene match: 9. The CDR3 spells CASSVGDRSGSYEQYF. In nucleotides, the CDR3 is TGTGCCAGCAGCGTCGGGGACAGATCCGGGTCCTACGAGCAGTACTTC.

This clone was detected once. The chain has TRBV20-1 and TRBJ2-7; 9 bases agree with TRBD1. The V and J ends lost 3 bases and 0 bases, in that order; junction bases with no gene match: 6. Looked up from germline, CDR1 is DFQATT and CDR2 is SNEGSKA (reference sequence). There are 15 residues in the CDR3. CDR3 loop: CSASMGQGISYEQYF. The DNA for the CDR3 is TGCAGTGCTAGTATGGGACAGGGTATCTCCTACGAGCAGTACTTC.

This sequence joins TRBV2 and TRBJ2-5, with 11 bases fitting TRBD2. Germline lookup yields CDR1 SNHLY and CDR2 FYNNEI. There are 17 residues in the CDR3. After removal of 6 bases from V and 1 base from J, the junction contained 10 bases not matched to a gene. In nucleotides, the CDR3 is TGTGCCAGCAGAGGCCCTCTAGCGGGGGGCTCCCAAGAGACCCAGTACTTC. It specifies CASRGPLAGGSQETQYF.

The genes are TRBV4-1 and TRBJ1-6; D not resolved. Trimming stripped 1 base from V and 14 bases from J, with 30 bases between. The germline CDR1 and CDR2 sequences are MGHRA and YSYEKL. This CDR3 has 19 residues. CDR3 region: CASSQGTMGSAVGSLALHF. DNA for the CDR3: TGCGCCAGCAGCCAAGGGACGATGGGGAGCGCAGTCGGATCCCTGGCCCTCCACTTT.

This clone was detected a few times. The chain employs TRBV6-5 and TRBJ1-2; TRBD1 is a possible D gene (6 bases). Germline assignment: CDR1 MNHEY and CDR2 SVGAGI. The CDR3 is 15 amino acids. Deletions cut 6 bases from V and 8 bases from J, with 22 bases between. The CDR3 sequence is CASREGGTRVEGYTF. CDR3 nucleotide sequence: TGTGCCAGCAGAGAGGGCGGGACAAGGGTAGAGGGCTACACCTTC.